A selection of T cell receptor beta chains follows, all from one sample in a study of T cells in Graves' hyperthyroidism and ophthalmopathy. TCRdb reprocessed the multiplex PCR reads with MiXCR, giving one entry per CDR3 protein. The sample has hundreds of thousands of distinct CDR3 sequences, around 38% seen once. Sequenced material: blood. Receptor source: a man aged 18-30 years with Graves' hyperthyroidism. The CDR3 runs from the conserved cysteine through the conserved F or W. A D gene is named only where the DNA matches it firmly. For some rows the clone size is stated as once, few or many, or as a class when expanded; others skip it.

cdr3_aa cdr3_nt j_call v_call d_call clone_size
CASSLSGPGSPLHF TGTGCCAGCAGTTTATCTGGCCCGGGGTCACCCCTCCACTTT TRBJ1-6 TRBV10-2 . few
CASSLGPGGNSPLHF TGTGCCAGCAGCTTGGGACCAGGGGGGAATTCACCCCTCCACTTT TRBJ1-6 TRBV5-6 TRBD1 many
CASSIRSDGNTEAFF TGTGCCAGCAGCATCCGATCCGACGGGAACACTGAAGCTTTCTTT TRBJ1-1 TRBV9 . few
CASSQRRDYGYTF TGTGCCAGCAGCCAACGCAGGGACTATGGCTACACCTTC TRBJ1-2 TRBV14 . many
CASSVEELPGSTIYF TGTGCCAGCAGCGTAGAGGAACTACCAGGAAGCACCATATATTTT TRBJ1-3 TRBV9 . .
CASSNRVETEAFF TGCGCCAGCAGCAACAGGGTGGAAACTGAAGCTTTCTTT TRBJ1-1 TRBV7-3 . .
CASSQGDGVGETQYF TGTGCCAGCAGCCAAGGTGACGGTGTTGGAGAGACCCAGTACTTC TRBJ2-5 TRBV4-2 . .
CSARDPSGASGSYEQYF TGCAGTGCTAGAGATCCTTCCGGGGCTAGCGGGAGTTACGAGCAGTACTTC TRBJ2-7 TRBV20-1 TRBD2 few
CASSFSPGRSYEQYF TGTGCCAGCAGCTTCTCCCCGGGGAGGTCCTACGAGCAGTACTTC TRBJ2-7 TRBV7-2 . .
CASSISGSNNSPLHF TGTGCCAGTAGTATCTCCGGGTCAAATAATTCACCCCTCCACTTT TRBJ1-6 TRBV19 . many
CAISGTGTWNSPLHF TGTGCCATCAGTGGGACAGGGACTTGGAATTCACCCCTCCACTTT TRBJ1-6 TRBV10-3 TRBD1 .
CSVWTSGDTQYF TGCAGCGTCTGGACTAGCGGAGATACGCAGTATTTT TRBJ2-3 TRBV29-1 TRBD2 .
CSVLAGVARSSYEQYF TGCAGCGTTCTAGCGGGAGTAGCAAGGAGCTCCTACGAGCAGTACTTC TRBJ2-7 TRBV29-1 TRBD2 few
CASSDPHTYEQYF TGTGCCAGCAGTGACCCCCACACCTACGAGCAGTACTTC TRBJ2-7 TRBV2 . many
CASSFEGGQPQHF TGTGCCAGCAGCTTCGAGGGGGGTCAGCCCCAGCATTTT TRBJ1-5 TRBV7-9 . many
CASLRVGGFTGELFF TGTGCCAGCCTAAGGGTGGGAGGCTTCACCGGGGAGCTGTTTTTT TRBJ2-2 TRBV28 . few
CASSLGQGWDGYTF TGTGCCAGCAGCCTCGGACAGGGGTGGGATGGCTACACCTTC TRBJ1-2 TRBV7-2 TRBD1 .
CASSTSDSGEQYF TGTGCCAGTAGTACCTCGGACAGCGGCGAGCAGTACTTC TRBJ2-7 TRBV9 . .
CASGGGSEAFF TGTGCCAGCGGGGGGGGCAGTGAAGCTTTCTTT TRBJ1-1 TRBV9 . few
CASSEWMASYEQYF TGTGCCAGCAGTGAATGGATGGCCTCCTACGAGCAGTACTTC TRBJ2-7 TRBV2 . few
CASSQIPGQIYGYTF TGCGCCAGCAGCCAAATCCCGGGGCAGATTTATGGCTACACCTTC TRBJ1-2 TRBV7-3 . .
CASSPDGPRTQYF TGTGCCAGCAGCCCGGATGGCCCCAGGACCCAGTACTTC TRBJ2-5 TRBV28 . .
CAISEQGVAYGYTF TGTGCCATCAGTGAGCAGGGGGTTGCCTACGGCTACACCTTC TRBJ1-2 TRBV10-3 TRBD1 .
CASSFLAGGSGELFF TGTGCCAGCAGCTTCCTAGCGGGGGGGTCCGGGGAGCTGTTTTTT TRBJ2-2 TRBV5-5 TRBD2 .
CASSQLAGVKEQYF TGTGCCAGCAGCCAGCTAGCGGGAGTTAAGGAGCAGTACTTC TRBJ2-7 TRBV7-4 TRBD2 .
CASSPGRISPLHF TGTGCCAGCAGTCCCGGACGAATTTCACCCCTCCACTTT TRBJ1-6 TRBV27 . .
CSTGTGGKAEAFF TGCAGCACTGGGACAGGGGGGAAAGCAGAAGCTTTCTTT TRBJ1-1 TRBV29-1 TRBD1 .
CASSLPGGRSEAFF TGTGCCAGCAGTTTACCAGGGGGTCGGTCTGAAGCTTTCTTT TRBJ1-1 TRBV28 TRBD1 few
CASSVPDSTGELFF TGTGCCAGCAGCGTTCCGGACAGCACCGGGGAGCTGTTTTTT TRBJ2-2 TRBV9 . few
CASSLFAGGTDTQYF TGTGCCAGCAGCTTATTTGCCGGGGGCACAGATACGCAGTATTTT TRBJ2-3 TRBV7-9 . few
CATSRDFVEQYF TGTGCCACCAGCAGAGATTTCGTCGAGCAGTACTTC TRBJ2-7 TRBV15 . many
CASSPGRQQYF TGTGCCAGCAGCCCAGGACGACAGCAGTACTTC TRBJ2-7 TRBV14 . many
CASSRGGDNTEAFF TGTGCCAGCAGCCGGGGGGGGGATAACACTGAAGCTTTCTTT TRBJ1-1 TRBV7-9 . few
CASSPDRSETQYF TGTGCCAGCAGCCCGGACAGGTCGGAGACCCAGTACTTC TRBJ2-5 TRBV2 TRBD1 few
CASSLANRGEEFTEAFF TGTGCCAGCAGCTTAGCCAACAGGGGAGAAGAATTCACTGAAGCTTTCTTT TRBJ1-1 TRBV7-8 TRBD1 .
CASMGLGETQYF TGTGCCAGCATGGGCCTCGGGGAGACCCAGTACTTC TRBJ2-5 TRBV6-6 . .
CASRARDYNEQYF TGTGCCAGCAGGGCCCGGGACTATAACGAGCAGTACTTC TRBJ2-7 TRBV2 TRBD2 .
CAISESSQPQHF TGTGCCATCAGTGAGAGCAGTCAGCCCCAGCATTTT TRBJ1-5 TRBV10-3 . .
CASSLRGTNSPLHF TGTGCCAGCAGTTTGCGCGGTACTAATTCACCCCTCCACTTT TRBJ1-6 TRBV12-3/TRBV12-4 . few
CASSVAQQGNSPLHF TGTGCCAGCAGCGTAGCCCAACAGGGTAATTCACCCCTCCACTTT TRBJ1-6 TRBV9 . many
CAGRQAGQPQYF TGTGCCGGACGACAGGCGGGGCAGCCCCAGTACTTC TRBJ2-5 TRBV2 . .
CASSPRAGNYGYTF TGTGCCAGCAGCCCCCGGGCGGGAAACTATGGCTACACCTTC TRBJ1-2 TRBV7-8 . many
CASSKGNTGELFF TGTGCCAGCAGTAAGGGTAACACCGGGGAGCTGTTTTTT TRBJ2-2 TRBV2 . many
CASSEMSGTNTEAFF TGTGCCAGCAGTGAAATGTCCGGGACGAACACTGAAGCTTTCTTT TRBJ1-1 TRBV2 . many
CASSQTLAGYNYEQYF TGTGCCAGCAGCCAAACTCTAGCGGGGTACAACTACGAGCAGTACTTC TRBJ2-7 TRBV10-3 TRBD2 few
CASSPWGMGLIGSGANVLTF TGTGCCAGTAGTCCCTGGGGAATGGGGCTAATTGGCTCTGGGGCCAACGTCCTGACTTTC TRBJ2-6 TRBV19 . once
CATWGGEGYTF TGTGCCACCTGGGGGGGGGAAGGCTACACCTTC TRBJ1-2 TRBV7-6 . many
CASGEGTSDEQYF TGTGCCAGCGGCGAAGGGACTAGCGACGAGCAGTACTTC TRBJ2-7 TRBV11-2 TRBD2 .
CASSFWRGLVPNTGELFF TGTGCCAGCAGCTTCTGGCGGGGACTAGTGCCAAACACCGGGGAGCTGTTTTTT TRBJ2-2 TRBV7-9 TRBD2 .
CAISELTGDYGYTF TGTGCCATCAGTGAGCTTACAGGCGACTATGGCTACACCTTC TRBJ1-2 TRBV10-3 . many